The 18 T cell receptor beta chains given below trace back to one sample, sequenced in a study of regulatory T cells in long-lasting Graves disease. Building of the TCR beta libraries involved iRepertoire HTBI primers and Arm-PCR of CDR3 regions. TCRdb fed the multiplex PCR reads into MiXCR, producing one record per CDR3 protein. The top ten clones hold roughly 7.1% of a sample with around 460,000 distinct CDR3 sequences, approximately 21% of them seen once. The time point was: persistent/refractory GD, antithyroid drugs over 5 years with positive TRAb. PBMC RNA served as the TCR library source. This sample comprised peripheral blood mononuclear cells (PBMCs), obtained when the disease was refractory, from a patient treated with antithyroid drugs. These receptor sequences come from a female donor with Graves disease.

Remarks on this clonotype: A much larger clone is a single base away; this may be a read error. The V gene is TRBV11-2, the J gene TRBJ1-4; D is possibly TRBD1 (5 bases). The CDR3 spans 15 residues. CDR1 SGHAT and CDR2 FQNNGV come from the germline V gene. CDR3 in DNA: TGTGCCAGCAGCTCCCGGGACGGGGATAATGAAAAACCGTTTTTT. Its translation: CASSSRDGDNEKPFF.

Only a few counts were recorded for this clonotype. The chain couples TRBV28 to TRBJ2-7, with TRBD1 as a possible D gene (6 bases). This CDR3 region has 14 residues. V was cut by 5 bases and J by 1 base, with 12 bases left in between. The germline CDR1 and CDR2 sequences are MDHEN and SYDVKM. CDR3 DNA: TGTGCCAGCAGTCATTGGGACAAATCCTACGAGCAGTACTTC. Amino acid sequence: CASSHWDKSYEQYF.

Only a few counts were recorded for this clonotype. The chain recombines TRBV5-1 with TRBJ1-6; no clear D. Trimming pared 4 bases from V and 12 bases from J, leaving 20 bases between. In germline, CDR1 is SGHRS, CDR2 YFSETQ. The CDR3 has 15 residues. CDR3 amino acids: CASSDEGGFLEPLHF. CDR3 DNA: TGCGCCAGCAGCGATGAAGGAGGGTTCCTAGAACCCCTCCACTTT. Full variable domain (missing parts from reference TRBV5-1 and TRBJ1-6): KAGVTQTPRYLIKTRGQQVTLSCSPISGHRSVSWYQQTPGQGLQFLFEYFSETQRNKGNFPGRFSGRQFSNSRSEMNVSTLELGDSALYLCASSDEGGFLEPLHFGNGTRLTVT.

Concerning this clonotype itself: A much larger clone differs from this one at a single base, so this may be a read error. This chain connects TRBV30 to TRBJ2-5; D remains unclear. The CDR3 totals 13 residues. CDR1 is GTSNPN and CDR2 is SVGIG in the germline V gene (reference sequence). V shed 5 bases and J shed 0 bases, with 10 bases lying between them. In DNA, the CDR3 is TGTGCCTGGGGTTGGGGAAACCAAGAGACCCAGTACTTC. This sequence encodes CAWGWGNQETQYF. The entire variable domain, with the rest obtained from reference TRBV30 and TRBJ2-5, is as follows: SQTIHQWPATLVQPVGSPLSLECTVEGTSNPNLYWYRQAAGRGLQLLFYSVGIGQISSEVPQNLSASRPQDRQFILSSKKLLLSDSGFYLCAWGWGNQETQYFGPGTRLLVL.

This clonotype was detected ten times or more. The chain has TRBV2 and TRBJ2-7; 7 bases are a match to TRBD1. Germline V gene data show CDR1 as SNHLY and CDR2 as FYNNEI. The CDR3 is 16 amino acids. The J segment lost 1 base and the V segment lost 5 bases, leaving 11 bases of the junction unmatched. Written as DNA, the CDR3 is TGTGCCAGCAGTAAACCTAGGGGGCTGCATTCCTACGAGCAGTACTTC. It yields the protein CASSKPRGLHSYEQYF.

The chain joins TRBV18 to TRBJ1-6; 8 bases fit TRBD1. CDR1 is KGHSH, CDR2 LQKENI, per germline. Trimming at V came to 3 bases and at J to 6 bases, leaving 7 bases not matched to a gene. CDR3 length equals 16 residues. CDR3 nucleotide sequence: TGTGCCAGCTCACCCTCCGGGGACAGGTTTAATTCACCCCTCCACTTT. Translating gives CASSPSGDRFNSPLHF.

This clonotype was found a few times. The J gene is TRBJ1-5, the V gene TRBV6-1; 7 bases fit TRBD1. The CDR3 runs to 15 residues. Unmatched junction bases numbered 9, after V lost 6 bases and J lost 4 bases. In germline, CDR1 is MNHNS, CDR2 SASEGT. CDR3: CASRRDRLANQPQHF. CDR3 sequence (DNA): TGTGCCAGCAGACGGGACAGACTAGCAAATCAGCCCCAGCATTTT.

The chain employs TRBV9 and TRBJ2-7, with 8 nucleotides matching TRBD2. The CDR3 runs 14 residues. Trimming cost V 4 bases and J 3 bases; bases outside gene matches: 6. CDR1 and CDR2 (germline): SGDLS, YYNGEE. For the CDR3, the DNA is TGTGCCAGCAGCTCTCGCCTAGCGGGCTACGAGCAGTACTTC. Translation gives CASSSRLAGYEQYF.

The chain couples TRBV5-5 to TRBJ1-1, with unresolved D. The germline V and J ends were trimmed by 3 bases and 2 bases, with 8 bases remaining between them. Germline V gene lookup returns CDR1 SGHKS and CDR2 YYEKEE (reference sequence). The CDR3 is 13 amino acids. The CDR3: CASSWSLNTEAFF. The CDR3 bases are TGTGCCAGCAGCTGGAGCTTAAACACTGAAGCTTTCTTT.

The rearrangement links TRBV29-1 to TRBJ2-2; D remains unclear. V lost 5 bases and J 10 bases, leaving 11 bases between the germline ends. CDR1 and CDR2 (germline): SQVTM, ANQGSEA. The CDR3 runs 11 residues. The CDR3 coding sequence is TGCAGCGTTCTTGAGTGGCCGGAGCTGTTTTTT. It codes for CSVLEWPELFF.

The genes are TRBV19 and TRBJ2-2; D unresolved. Germline V gene lookup returns CDR1 LNHDA and CDR2 SQIVND (reference sequence). V was pared by 6 bases and J by 8 bases, with 16 bases between. The CDR3 is 14 amino acids. Here the CDR3 reads CASSLRALQGELFF. DNA for the CDR3: TGTGCCAGTAGCCTCCGGGCCCTCCAAGGGGAGCTGTTTTTT.

The sample holds many counts of this clonotype. The genes are TRBV12-3 or TRBV12-4 and TRBJ1-2, with D perhaps matching TRBD1 (5 bases). This CDR3 comprises 13 residues. Trimming left V 3 bases short and J 7 bases short, with 12 bases between. The chain's CDR3 is CASSLLQGAGYTF. The CDR3 coding sequence is TGTGCCAGCAGTTTGTTGCAGGGTGCTGGCTACACCTTC.

This clonotype occurred many times. The J gene is TRBJ2-7, the V gene TRBV6-1, with TRBD2 matching over 11 bases. CDR1 is MNHNS, CDR2 SASEGT, per germline. The CDR3 length is 17 residues. The junction had 15 bases not matched to a gene; V was cut back by 6 bases and J by 5 bases. DNA for the CDR3: TGTGCCAGCAGGAGAGGATTAGCGGGAGGGCCCCGGGACGAGCAGTACTTC. This translates into CASRRGLAGGPRDEQYF.

A few counts support this clonotype. The gene calls are TRBV6-1 and TRBJ2-1; 8 positions match TRBD2. Looked up from germline, CDR1 is MNHNS and CDR2 is SASEGT. The CDR3 consists of 14 residues. Trimming at V came to 7 bases and at J to 4 bases, leaving 6 bases not matched to a gene. Here the CDR3 DNA reads TGTGCCAGCACACTAGCGGATCCTTACAATGAGCAGTTCTTC. It yields the protein CASTLADPYNEQFF.

This clonotype has a count of ten or more. The chain couples TRBV2 to TRBJ1-4; 8 nucleotides line up with TRBD1. Germline-derived CDR1 and CDR2 are SNHLY and FYNNEI. The CDR3 has 15 amino acids. V dropped 4 bases and J dropped 7; count of bases not matched to a gene: 8. The CDR3 is CASSGQGAVSEKLFF. The CDR3 DNA follows: TGTGCCAGCAGTGGGCAGGGGGCGGTTAGTGAAAAACTGTTTTTT.

This clonotype was counted many times. This chain uses TRBV20-1 with TRBJ1-1; unclear D gene. Trimming removed 5 bases from V and 2 bases from J, with 9 bases in between. The germline CDR1 and CDR2 sequences are DFQATT and SNEGSKA (reference sequence). The CDR3 is made up of 12 amino acids. Written as DNA, the CDR3 is TGCAGTGCTGGACCGTATAACACTGAAGCTTTCTTT. Its translation is CSAGPYNTEAFF.

The chain links TRBV7-9 to TRBJ2-5; weak D call: TRBD1 (6 bases). V dropped 4 bases and J dropped 4 bases, with 16 bases sitting between them. The CDR3 consists of 15 residues. The V gene's germline CDR1 is SEHNR and CDR2 FQNEAQ (reference sequence). CDR3 in DNA: TGTGCCAGCAGCTCTTCCAGGGGAGAAGGAGAGACCCAGTACTTC. Its translation is CASSSSRGEGETQYF.

This clonotype has at least ten counts. The V call is TRBV28, the J call TRBJ2-7, with D perhaps TRBD1 (5 bases). The CDR3 covers 14 residues. Trimming removed 8 bases at V and 4 bases at J, with 18 bases between. In germline, CDR1 is MDHEN, CDR2 SYDVKM. CDR3 nucleotide sequence: TGTGCCAGCCAAACTGGGGCTAACCTGTACGAGCAGTACTTC. Translated, it gives CASQTGANLYEQYF.